This TCR beta chain was identified in a study of liver allograft versus peripheral blood T cells. Study background: Recipients' peripheral blood supplied the T cell receptor repertoires against which those in transplanted livers were compared. Study-wide points: Liver allograft T cell receptor repertoires were reported to differ from peripheral blood repertoires.

Deletions cut 2 bases from V and 0 bases from J, with 6 bases between. CDR1 SGDLS and CDR2 YYNGEE come from the germline V gene. The CDR3 consists of 13 residues. At least ten counts were recorded for this clonotype. What it binds is not known. TCRdb re-analysed the reads in MiXCR, keeping a single row per CDR3 protein. The sample includes around 3,500 distinct CDR3 sequences, around 15% seen only once; the top ten take about 10%. The genes are TRBV9 and TRBJ2-7, with D perhaps TRBD2 (6 bases). The clonotype was recovered from a human patient who had a liver transplant. The graft donor may be the source of some T cells. CDR3 loop: CASSVGSSYEQYF. The CDR3 DNA reads as TGTGCCAGCAGCGTCGGGAGCTCCTACGAGCAGTACTTC.